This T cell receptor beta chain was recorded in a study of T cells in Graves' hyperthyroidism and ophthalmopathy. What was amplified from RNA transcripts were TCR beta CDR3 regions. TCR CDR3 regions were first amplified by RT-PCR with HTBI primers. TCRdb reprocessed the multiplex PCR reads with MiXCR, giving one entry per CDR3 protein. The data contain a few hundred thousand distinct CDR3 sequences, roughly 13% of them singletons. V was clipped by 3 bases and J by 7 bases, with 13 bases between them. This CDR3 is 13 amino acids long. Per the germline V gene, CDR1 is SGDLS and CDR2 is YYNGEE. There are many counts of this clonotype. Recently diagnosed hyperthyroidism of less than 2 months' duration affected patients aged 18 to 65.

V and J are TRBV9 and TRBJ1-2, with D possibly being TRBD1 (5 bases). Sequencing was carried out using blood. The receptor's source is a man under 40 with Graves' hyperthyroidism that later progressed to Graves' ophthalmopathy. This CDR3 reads CASSDSGGSGYTF. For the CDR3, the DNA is TGTGCCAGCAGCGACTCCGGGGGGTCTGGCTACACCTTC.